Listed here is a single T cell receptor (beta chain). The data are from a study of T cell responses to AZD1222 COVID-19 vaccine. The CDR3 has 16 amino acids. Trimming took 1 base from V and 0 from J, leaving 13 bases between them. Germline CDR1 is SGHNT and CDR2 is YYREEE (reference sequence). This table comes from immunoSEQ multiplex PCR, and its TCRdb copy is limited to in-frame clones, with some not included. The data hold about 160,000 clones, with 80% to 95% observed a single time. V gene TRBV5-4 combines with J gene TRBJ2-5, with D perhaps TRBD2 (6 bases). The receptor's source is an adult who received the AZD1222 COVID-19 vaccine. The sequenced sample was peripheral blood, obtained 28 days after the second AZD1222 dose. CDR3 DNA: TGTGCCAGCAGCTTGATGGCGGGATATGACCAAGAGACCCAGTACTTC. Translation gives CASSLMAGYDQETQYF.